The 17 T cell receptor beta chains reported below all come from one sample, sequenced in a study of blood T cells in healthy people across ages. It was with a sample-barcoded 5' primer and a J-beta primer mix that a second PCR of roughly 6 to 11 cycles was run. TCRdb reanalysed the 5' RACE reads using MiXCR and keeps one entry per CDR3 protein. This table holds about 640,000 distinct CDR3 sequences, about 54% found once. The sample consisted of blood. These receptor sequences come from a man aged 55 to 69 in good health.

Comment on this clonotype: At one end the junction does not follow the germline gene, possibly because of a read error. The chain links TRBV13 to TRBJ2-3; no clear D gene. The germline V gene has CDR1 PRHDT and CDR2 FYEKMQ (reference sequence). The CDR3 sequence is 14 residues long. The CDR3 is CATSLGSWTDTQYF. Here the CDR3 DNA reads TGTGCCACCAGCTTAGGGTCTTGGACAGATACGCAGTATTTT.

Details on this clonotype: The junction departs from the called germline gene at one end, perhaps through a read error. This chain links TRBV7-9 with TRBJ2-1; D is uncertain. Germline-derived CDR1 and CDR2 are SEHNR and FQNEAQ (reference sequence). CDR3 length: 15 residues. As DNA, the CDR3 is TGTGCCGGCAGCCCACGACTTAGCTCCTACAATGAGCAGTTCTTC. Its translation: CAGSPRLSSYNEQFF. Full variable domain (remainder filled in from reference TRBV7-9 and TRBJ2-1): DTGVSQNPRHKITKRGQNVTFRCDPISEHNRLYWYRQTLGQGPEFLTYFQNEAQLEKSRLLSDRFSAERPKGSFSTLEIQRTEQGDSAMYLCAGSPRLSSYNEQFFGPGTRLTVL.

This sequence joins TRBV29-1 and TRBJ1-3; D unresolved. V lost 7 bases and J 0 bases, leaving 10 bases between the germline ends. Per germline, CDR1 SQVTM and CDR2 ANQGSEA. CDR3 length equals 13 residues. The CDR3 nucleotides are TGCAGCGCCGGCCGCGCCTCTGGAAACACCATATATTTT. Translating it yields CSAGRASGNTIYF.

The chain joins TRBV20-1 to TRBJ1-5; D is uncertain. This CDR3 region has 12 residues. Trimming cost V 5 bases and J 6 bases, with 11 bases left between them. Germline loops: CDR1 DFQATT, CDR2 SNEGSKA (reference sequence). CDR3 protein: CSAGKGGQPQHF. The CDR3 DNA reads TGCAGTGCTGGGAAGGGAGGTCAGCCCCAGCATTTT.

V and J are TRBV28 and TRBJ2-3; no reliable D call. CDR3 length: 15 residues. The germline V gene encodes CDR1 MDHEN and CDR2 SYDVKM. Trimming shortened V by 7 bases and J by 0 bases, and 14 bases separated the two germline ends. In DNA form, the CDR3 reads TGTGCCAGCACCGGAGAGACCTACAGCACAGATACGCAGTATTTT. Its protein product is CASTGETYSTDTQYF.

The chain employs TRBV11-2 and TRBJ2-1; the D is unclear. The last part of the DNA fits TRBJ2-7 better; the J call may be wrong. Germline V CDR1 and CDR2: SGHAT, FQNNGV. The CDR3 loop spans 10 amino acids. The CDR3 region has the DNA TGTGCCAGCAGCGCGTATGAGCAGTACTTC. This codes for CASSAYEQYF.

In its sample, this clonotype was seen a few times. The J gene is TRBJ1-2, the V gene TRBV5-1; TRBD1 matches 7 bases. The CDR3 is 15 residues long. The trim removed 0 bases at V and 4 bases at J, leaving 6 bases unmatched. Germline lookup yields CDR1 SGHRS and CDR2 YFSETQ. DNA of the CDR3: TGCGCCAGCAGCTTGGAAGACAGGGTGGCCTATGGCTACACCTTC. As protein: CASSLEDRVAYGYTF.

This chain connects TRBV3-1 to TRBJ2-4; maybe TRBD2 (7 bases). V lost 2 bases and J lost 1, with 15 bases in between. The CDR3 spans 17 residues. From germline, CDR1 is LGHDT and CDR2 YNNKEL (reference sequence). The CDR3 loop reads CASSQRGGGAAKNIQYF. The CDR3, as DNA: TGTGCCAGCAGCCAAAGGGGAGGGGGGGCGGCCAAAAACATTCAGTACTTC.

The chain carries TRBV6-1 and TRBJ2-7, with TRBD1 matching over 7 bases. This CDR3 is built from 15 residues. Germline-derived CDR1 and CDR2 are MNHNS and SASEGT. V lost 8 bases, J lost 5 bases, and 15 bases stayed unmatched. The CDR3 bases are TGTGCCAGCGAACCAACGACAGGGATTGTGGACGAGCAGTACTTC. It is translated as CASEPTTGIVDEQYF.

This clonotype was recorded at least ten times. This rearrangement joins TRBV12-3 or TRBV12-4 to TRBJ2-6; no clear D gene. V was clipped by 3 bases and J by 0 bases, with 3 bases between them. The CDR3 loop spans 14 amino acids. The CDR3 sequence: CASSFSSGANVLTF. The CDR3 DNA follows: TGTGCCAGCAGTTTTAGCTCTGGGGCCAACGTCCTGACTTTC.

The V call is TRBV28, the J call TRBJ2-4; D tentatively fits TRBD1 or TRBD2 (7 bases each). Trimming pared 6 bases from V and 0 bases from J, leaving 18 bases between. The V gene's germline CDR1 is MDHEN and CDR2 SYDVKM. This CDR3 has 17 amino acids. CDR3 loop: CASSLQSGGEAKNIQYF. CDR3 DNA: TGTGCCAGCAGCCTACAGTCAGGGGGGGAAGCCAAAAACATTCAGTACTTC.

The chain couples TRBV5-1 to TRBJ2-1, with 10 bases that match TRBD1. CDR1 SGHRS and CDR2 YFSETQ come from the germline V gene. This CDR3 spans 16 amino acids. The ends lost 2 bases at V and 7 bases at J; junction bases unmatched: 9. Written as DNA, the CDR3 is TGCGCCAGCAGCTTAGACCGGGACAGGGGAGGTAATGAGCAGTTCTTC. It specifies CASSLDRDRGGNEQFF.

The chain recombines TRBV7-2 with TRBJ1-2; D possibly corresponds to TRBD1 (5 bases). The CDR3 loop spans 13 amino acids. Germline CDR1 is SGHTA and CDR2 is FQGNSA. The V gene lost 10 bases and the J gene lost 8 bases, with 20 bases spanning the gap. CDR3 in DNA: TGTGCCAACAACAGGCCCTCCTCGGGGGGCTACACCTTC. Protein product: CANNRPSSGGYTF.

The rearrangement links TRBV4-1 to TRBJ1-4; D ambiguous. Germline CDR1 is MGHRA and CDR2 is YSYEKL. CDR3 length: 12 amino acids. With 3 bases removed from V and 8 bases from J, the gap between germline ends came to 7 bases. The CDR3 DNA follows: TGCGCCAGCAGCCACCCGCAGGAAAAACTGTTTTTT. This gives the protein CASSHPQEKLFF.

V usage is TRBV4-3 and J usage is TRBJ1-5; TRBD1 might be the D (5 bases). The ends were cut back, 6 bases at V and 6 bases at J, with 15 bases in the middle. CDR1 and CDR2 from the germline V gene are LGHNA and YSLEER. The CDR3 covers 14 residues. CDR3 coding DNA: TGCGCCAGCAGTCCGAGTCAGGGCAGTCAGCCCCAGCATTTT. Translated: CASSPSQGSQPQHF.

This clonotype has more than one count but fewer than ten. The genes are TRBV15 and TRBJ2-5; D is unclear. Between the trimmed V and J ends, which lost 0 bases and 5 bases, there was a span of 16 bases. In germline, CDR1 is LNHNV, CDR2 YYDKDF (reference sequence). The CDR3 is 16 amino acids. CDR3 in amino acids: CATSRDLGTGMETQYF. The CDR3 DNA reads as TGTGCCACCAGCAGAGACCTAGGTACTGGGATGGAGACCCAGTACTTC.

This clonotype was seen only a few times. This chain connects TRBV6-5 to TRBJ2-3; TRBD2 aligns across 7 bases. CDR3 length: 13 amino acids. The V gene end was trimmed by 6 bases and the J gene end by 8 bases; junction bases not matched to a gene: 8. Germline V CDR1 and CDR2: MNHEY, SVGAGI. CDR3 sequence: CASSQRGGGTQYF. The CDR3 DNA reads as TGTGCCAGCAGCCAGCGGGGCGGGGGTACGCAGTATTTT.